A single sample gave rise to the 32 T cell receptor beta chains below, sequenced in a study of CD8 T cells in ankylosing spondylitis. Each CDR3 protein is one row after TCRdb ran MiXCR on the 5' RACE reads. The table includes hundreds of thousands of distinct CDR3 sequences, less than 10% detected once. The sequenced material came from blood, either unsorted or a sorted T cell fraction (not recorded which). These receptors originate from a male donor with ankylosing spondylitis or in good health (not recorded which).

The gene calls are TRBV18 and TRBJ1-5; D gene ambiguous. This CDR3 spans 17 amino acids. V lost 0 bases to trimming and J lost 0 bases, with 12 bases between them. Germline-derived CDR1 and CDR2 are KGHSH and LQKENI. CDR3 sequence (DNA): TGTGCCAGCTCACCACCGTGGTCGGAAGATAGCAATCAGCCCCAGCATTTT. Its translation is CASSPPWSEDSNQPQHF.

The chain links TRBV29-1 to TRBJ2-5, with D perhaps matching TRBD1 (6 bases). This CDR3 region has 14 residues. CDR1 is SQVTM, CDR2 ANQGSEA, per germline. Trimming pared 0 bases from V and 7 bases from J, leaving 15 bases between. The CDR3 nucleotides are TGCAGCGTTGAAGATGGGGGCCAGATCGGGACCCAGTACTTC. Translated: CSVEDGGQIGTQYF.

This clonotype was seen repeatedly, ten times or more. The chain links TRBV7-3 to TRBJ2-7, with D maybe TRBD1 (6 bases). CDR1 and CDR2 (germline): SGHTA, FQGTGA. CDR3 size: 16 residues. Trimming cost V 0 bases and J 5 bases, with 17 bases left between them. For the CDR3, the DNA is TGTGCCAGCAGCTTAACTCGTGATCAGGGGCCGGACGAGCAGTACTTC. Amino acids: CASSLTRDQGPDEQYF. Based on the CDR3 plus reference TRBV7-3 and TRBJ2-7, the full variable domain is GAGVSQTPSNKVTEKGKYVELRCDPISGHTALYWYRQSLGQGPEFLIYFQGTGAADDSGLPNDRFFAVRPEGSVSTLKIQRTERGDSAVYLCASSLTRDQGPDEQYFGPGTRLTVT.

This clonotype showed up many times. The DNA of the CDR3 is TGTGCCAGCAGCGACGGACAGCATGGAAATTCACCCCTCCACTTT. Its translation is CASSDGQHGNSPLHF. V gene TRBV7-3 combines with J gene TRBJ1-6; the D gene is possibly TRBD1 (6 bases). Germline values: CDR1 SGHTA, CDR2 FQGTGA. There are 15 residues in the CDR3. The V end lost 5 bases, the J end lost 7 bases, and 15 bases lay between the germline ends.

The chain couples TRBV6-1 to TRBJ2-7; 11 nucleotides agree with TRBD2. Germline V gene sequence: CDR1 MNHNS, CDR2 SASEGT. The V gene end was trimmed by 10 bases and the J gene end by 0 bases; junction bases not matched to a gene: 8. The length of the CDR3 is 15 residues. The CDR3 coding sequence is TGTGCCAACTCGGGACTAGCGGAGAGCTCCTACGAGCAGTACTTC. Its protein product is CANSGLAESSYEQYF.

Many counts were recorded for this clonotype. The V call is TRBV7-9, the J call TRBJ1-1; 10 bases line up with TRBD1. The CDR3 is 13 amino acids. Germline lookup yields CDR1 SEHNR and CDR2 FQNEAQ (reference sequence). V was clipped by 6 bases and J by 7 bases; unmatched bases: 5. The CDR3 nucleotides are TGTGCCAGCAGTGGGACAGGGGTTTTTGAAGCTTTCTTT. This sequence encodes CASSGTGVFEAFF.

This clonotype was recorded many times. The chain links TRBV20-1 to TRBJ2-7, with D perhaps matching TRBD1 or TRBD2 (5 bases each). Germline V gene sequence: CDR1 DFQATT, CDR2 SNEGSKA (reference sequence). Trimming left V 4 bases short and J 3 bases short, with 16 bases between. This CDR3 is 14 amino acids long. The CDR3 region is CSAIRRDGNYEQYF. As DNA, the CDR3 is TGCAGTGCTATCCGCCGGGACGGCAACTACGAGCAGTACTTC.

This clonotype was counted ten times or more. The chain joins TRBV12-3 or TRBV12-4 to TRBJ1-1; the D is unclear. CDR3 length equals 14 residues. V was shortened by 1 base and J by 3 bases, with 9 bases between the two germline ends. The CDR3 reads CASSLVVTDTEAFF. Written as DNA, the CDR3 is TGTGCCAGCAGTTTAGTCGTCACGGACACTGAAGCTTTCTTT.

V usage is TRBV29-1 and J usage is TRBJ2-3; D is perhaps TRBD1 (5 bases). Trimming took 6 bases from V and 7 from J, leaving 17 bases between them. The CDR3 loop spans 13 amino acids. The germline V gene encodes CDR1 SQVTM and CDR2 ANQGSEA. In DNA form, the CDR3 reads TGCAGCGTCCTGACCCAGGGCATGAATACGCAGTATTTT. Encoded protein: CSVLTQGMNTQYF.

This clonotype has at least ten counts. This chain uses TRBV30 with TRBJ2-7; no clear D gene. The CDR3 length is 12 residues. The V and J ends lost 5 bases and 5 bases respectively, with 13 bases between them. From germline, CDR1 is GTSNPN and CDR2 SVGIG (reference sequence). The CDR3 is CAWAPLTDEQYF. CDR3 sequence (DNA): TGTGCCTGGGCCCCCTTGACCGACGAGCAGTACTTC.

The chain is built from TRBV7-2 and TRBJ1-2; D ambiguous. V dropped 3 bases and J dropped 2 bases, with 13 bases sitting between them. Germline CDR1 is SGHTA and CDR2 is FQGNSA. This CDR3 contains 15 residues. The CDR3 reads CASSLGSVGNYGYTF. CDR3 in DNA: TGTGCCAGCAGCTTGGGGAGCGTTGGGAACTATGGCTACACCTTC.

The sample holds a few counts of this clonotype. This chain links TRBV7-2 with TRBJ1-6; D gene uncertain. This CDR3 contains 14 residues. V lost 0 bases, J lost 6 bases, and 6 bases lay in between. Germline V gives CDR1 SGHTA, CDR2 FQGNSA. The CDR3 sequence is CASSLALFNSPLHF. For the CDR3, the DNA is TGTGCCAGCAGCTTAGCGCTCTTTAATTCACCCCTCCACTTT.

The rearrangement uses TRBV10-3 and TRBJ2-7, with TRBD2 matching over 14 bases. With V trimmed by 9 bases and J by 7 bases, 2 bases remained unmatched. Germline CDR1 ENHRY, CDR2 SYGVKD. CDR3 length equals 12 residues. The CDR3 DNA reads as TGTGCCATGGGACTAGCGGGAGTTGAGCAGTACTTC. Encoded protein: CAMGLAGVEQYF.

There are a few counts of this clonotype. The J gene is TRBJ2-5, the V gene TRBV29-1; TRBD2 matches 7 bases. There are 13 residues in the CDR3. The V and J ends lost 6 bases and 5 bases, in that order; junction bases with no gene match: 9. Germline loops: CDR1 SQVTM, CDR2 ANQGSEA. CDR3: CSVERGVGETQYF. CDR3 DNA sequence: TGCAGCGTCGAACGGGGGGTTGGGGAGACCCAGTACTTC. Using reference TRBV29-1 and TRBJ2-5 for the parts outside the CDR3, the full variable domain is SAVISQKPSRDICQRGTSLTIQCQVDSQVTMMFWYRQQPGQSLTLIATANQGSEATYESGFVIDKFPISRPNLTFSTLTVSNMSPEDSSIYLCSVERGVGETQYFGPGTRLLVL.

This clonotype was counted between two and nine times. The chain combines TRBV5-5 with TRBJ2-2; weak D call: TRBD1 (8 bases). This CDR3 contains 16 residues. V shed 5 bases and J shed 7 bases, with 21 bases lying between them. From germline, CDR1 is SGHKS and CDR2 YYEKEE (reference sequence). CDR3 bases: TGTGCCAGCAGACAGGGGGGGCGGACCCTTGGCGGGGAGCTGTTTTTT. Translated: CASRQGGRTLGGELFF. Full variable domain (rest looked up from reference TRBV5-5 and TRBJ2-2): DAGVTQSPTHLIKTRGQQVTLRCSPISGHKSVSWYQQVLGQGPQFIFQYYEKEERGRGNFPDRFSARQFPNYSSELNVNALLLGDSALYLCASRQGGRTLGGELFFGEGSRLTVL.

As for this clonotype: This sequence may be a read error, since a much larger clone differs from it by one base. CDR3 protein: CASCLAVTGLQETQYF. The CDR3 DNA sequence: TGTGCCAGCTGCTTGGCCGTAACAGGTCTCCAAGAGACCCAGTACTTC. The rearrangement links TRBV5-5 to TRBJ2-5; tentatively, D is TRBD1 (5 bases). The CDR3 has 16 residues. Germline loops: CDR1 SGHKS, CDR2 YYEKEE (reference sequence).

V and J are TRBV30 and TRBJ1-5; 7 bases line up with TRBD1. This CDR3 is 13 amino acids long. Germline V CDR1 and CDR2: GTSNPN, SVGIG (reference sequence). As DNA, the CDR3 is TGTGCTTCGGACAGGAAGCGCAATCAGCCCCAGCATTTT. Translation: CASDRKRNQPQHF.

The chain's CDR3 is CASSVDRVSYEQYF. The CDR3 DNA reads TGTGCCAGCAGTGTAGACAGGGTATCCTACGAGCAGTACTTC. This rearrangement joins TRBV2 to TRBJ2-7; TRBD1 aligns across 7 bases. Per the germline V gene, CDR1 is SNHLY and CDR2 is FYNNEI. Trimming removed 4 bases from V and 1 base from J; junction bases left unmatched: 4. This CDR3 has 14 amino acids.

This clonotype was seen at least ten times. The chain couples TRBV20-1 to TRBJ2-7, with 9 bases matching TRBD2. The ends lost 1 base at V and 2 bases at J; junction bases unmatched: 9. Germline CDR1 and CDR2: DFQATT and SNEGSKA (reference sequence). The CDR3 length is 16 residues. DNA of the CDR3: TGCAGTGCTAGAGTTACTAGCGGGCCAACCCCCTACGAGCAGTACTTC. This translates into CSARVTSGPTPYEQYF.

V is TRBV9 and J is TRBJ2-7; 7 nucleotides align to TRBD1. V shed 4 bases, J shed 5 bases, and the junction held 9 bases outside the gene matches. This CDR3 is built from 14 residues. Germline V CDR1 and CDR2: SGDLS, YYNGEE. The CDR3, as DNA: TGTGCCAGCAGCTCAGGGGGATCGATCGACGAGCAGTACTTC. This sequence encodes CASSSGGSIDEQYF.

There are many counts of this clonotype. The chain has TRBV21-1 and TRBJ1-5. TRBV21-1 is noted as a pseudogene. The CDR3 consists of 16 residues. This CDR3 reads CASSARGRAPNQPQHF. CDR3 sequence (DNA): TGTGCCAGCAGCGCAAGGGGACGGGCCCCCAATCAGCCCCAGCATTTT.

The chain combines TRBV20-1 with TRBJ2-1; 8 bases agree with TRBD1. V dropped 3 bases and J dropped 3; count of bases not matched to a gene: 4. The germline gives CDR1 DFQATT, CDR2 SNEGSKA (reference sequence). This CDR3 is 14 amino acids long. The chain's CDR3 is CSARGTGDYNEQFF. The CDR3 DNA is TGCAGTGCTAGGGGGACAGGCGACTACAATGAGCAGTTCTTC.

This clonotype occurred a few times. V gene TRBV20-1 combines with J gene TRBJ2-5; D is ambiguous. Trimming cost V 1 base and J 5 bases, with 11 bases left between them. The CDR3 spans 13 residues. Germline V gene lookup returns CDR1 DFQATT and CDR2 SNEGSKA (reference sequence). CDR3 in amino acids: CSARGIAGETQYF. CDR3 coding DNA: TGCAGTGCTAGAGGGATAGCCGGGGAGACCCAGTACTTC.

This clonotype was seen many times. V usage is TRBV4-2 and J usage is TRBJ2-7; 7 bases map to TRBD1. Germline CDR1 reads LGHNA; CDR2 reads YNFKEQ. This CDR3 contains 14 residues. J was trimmed by 4 bases and V by 1 base; bases with no gene match: 4. The CDR3 nucleotides read TGTGCCAGCAGCCAAGGGGACAGTGGATACGAGCAGTACTTC. Encoded protein: CASSQGDSGYEQYF.

Only a few counts were recorded for this clonotype. The chain links TRBV7-8 to TRBJ2-2, with 10 positions matching TRBD1. J was trimmed by 7 bases and V by 5 bases; bases with no gene match: 7. In germline, CDR1 is SGHVS, CDR2 FQNEAQ. The CDR3 loop spans 15 amino acids. CDR3 protein: CASSPRDRGYGELFF. For the CDR3, the DNA is TGTGCCAGCAGCCCCCGGGACAGGGGTTACGGGGAGCTGTTTTTT.

At least ten counts were recorded for this clonotype. This chain joins TRBV5-1 and TRBJ2-3, with a tentative D call TRBD2 (5 bases). V lost 4 bases and J 9 bases, leaving 12 bases between the germline ends. Germline V gene data show CDR1 as SGHRS and CDR2 as YFSETQ. The CDR3 consists of 12 residues. The chain's CDR3 is CASSPNEGTQYF. The CDR3 DNA sequence: TGCGCCAGCAGCCCTAACGAGGGCACGCAGTATTTT. Full variable domain (missing parts from reference TRBV5-1 and TRBJ2-3): KAGVTQTPRYLIKTRGQQVTLSCSPISGHRSVSWYQQTPGQGLQFLFEYFSETQRNKGNFPGRFSGRQFSNSRSEMNVSTLELGDSALYLCASSPNEGTQYFGPGTRLTVL.

This clonotype was found many times. The chain couples TRBV29-1 to TRBJ2-4, with 7 bases lining up with TRBD1. The CDR3 has 16 amino acids. V shed 1 base, J shed 1 base, and the junction held 7 bases outside the gene matches. Germline loops: CDR1 SQVTM, CDR2 ANQGSEA. CDR3 sequence (DNA): TGCAGCGTTGAAGGAGGGGGCAGGGGGGCCAAAAACATTCAGTACTTC. Its translation is CSVEGGGRGAKNIQYF.

In its sample, this clonotype was seen many times. The chain carries TRBV6-1 and TRBJ1-1, with D unclear. The germline V gene encodes CDR1 MNHNS and CDR2 SASEGT. The CDR3 covers 15 residues. V was pared by 5 bases and J by 0 bases, with 13 bases between. CDR3: CASSPDGLMNTEAFF. In DNA, the CDR3 is TGTGCCAGCAGTCCGGATGGGCTAATGAACACTGAAGCTTTCTTT.

This clonotype has at least ten counts. The V and J genes are TRBV6-1 and TRBJ1-6; D is perhaps TRBD1 (6 bases). The CDR3 is 14 residues long. Germline V CDR1 and CDR2: MNHNS, SASEGT. V was shortened by 8 bases and J by 11 bases, with 19 bases between the two germline ends. CDR3 coding DNA: TGTGCCAGCCAGACGGGACACGGCCAGCCACCCCTCCACTTT. This gives the protein CASQTGHGQPPLHF.

V usage is TRBV4-2 and J usage is TRBJ2-5; TRBD1 might be the D (6 bases). The CDR3 has 14 residues. Germline CDR1 is LGHNA and CDR2 is YNFKEQ. Trimming took 1 base from V and 2 from J, leaving 8 bases between them. The chain's CDR3 is CASSQGQEQETQYF. In DNA form, the CDR3 reads TGTGCCAGCAGCCAAGGACAGGAGCAAGAGACCCAGTACTTC.

This clonotype was counted between two and nine times. J is TRBJ2-2 and V is TRBV7-2; tentative D call: TRBD2 (5 bases). The CDR3 is made up of 12 amino acids. Germline V CDR1 and CDR2: SGHTA, FQGNSA. Trimming shortened V by 8 bases and J by 6 bases, and 10 bases separated the two germline ends. The CDR3 region is CASGTGSGELFF. CDR3 nucleotide sequence: TGTGCCAGCGGAACGGGGTCCGGGGAGCTGTTTTTT.

This sequence joins TRBV12-3 or TRBV12-4 and TRBJ1-6, with D uncertain. CDR3 length equals 13 residues. V lost 2 bases and J 9 bases, leaving 8 bases between the germline ends. The CDR3 DNA reads TGTGCCAGCAGTTTACAAGGGTCTTCACCCCTCCACTTT. Translated, it gives CASSLQGSSPLHF.